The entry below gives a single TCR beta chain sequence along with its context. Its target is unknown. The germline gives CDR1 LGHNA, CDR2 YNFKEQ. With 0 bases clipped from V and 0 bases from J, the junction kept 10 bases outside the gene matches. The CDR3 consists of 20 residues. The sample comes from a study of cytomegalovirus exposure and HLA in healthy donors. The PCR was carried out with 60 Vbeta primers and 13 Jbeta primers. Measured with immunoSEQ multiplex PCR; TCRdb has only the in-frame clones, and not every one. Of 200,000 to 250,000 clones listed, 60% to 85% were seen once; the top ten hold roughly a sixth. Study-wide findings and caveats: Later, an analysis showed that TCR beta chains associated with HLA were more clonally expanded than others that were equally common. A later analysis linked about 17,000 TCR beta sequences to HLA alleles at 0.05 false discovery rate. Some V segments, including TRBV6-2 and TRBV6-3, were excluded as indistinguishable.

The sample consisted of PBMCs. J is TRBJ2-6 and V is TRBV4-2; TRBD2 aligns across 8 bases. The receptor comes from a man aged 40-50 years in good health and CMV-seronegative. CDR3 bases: TGTGCCAGCAGCCAAGATCTCGCTCTAGCGGGTGCCTCTGGGGCCAACGTCCTGACTTTC. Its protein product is CASSQDLALAGASGANVLTF.